The 8 T cell receptor beta chains given below trace back to one sample, sequenced in a study of radiotherapy plus CTLA-4 blockade in lung cancer. Sequenced by immunoSEQ multiplex PCR; TCRdb stores in-frame clones only, minus some. The repertoire holds 65,000 to 90,000 clones, with around nine tenths as singletons. Source: peripheral blood, taken from a patient treated with radiotherapy plus ipilimumab. The receptors derive from a human donor with non-small cell lung cancer who had stable disease on radiotherapy plus ipilimumab.

The chain combines TRBV11-1 with TRBJ1-4; D is perhaps TRBD1 (6 bases). Trimming pared 3 bases from V and 4 bases from J, leaving 9 bases between. CDR1 SGHAT and CDR2 FQDESV come from the germline V gene (reference sequence). This CDR3 spans 14 amino acids. The chain's CDR3 is CASSLDSGNEKLFF. DNA of the CDR3: TGTGCCAGCAGCTTGGACAGTGGTAATGAAAAACTGTTTTTT.

V and J are TRBV27 and TRBJ2-5; TRBD2 aligns across 7 bases. The CDR3 length is 14 residues. V shed 6 bases, J shed 3 bases, and the junction held 7 bases outside the gene matches. Looked up from germline, CDR1 is MNHEY and CDR2 is SMNVEV (reference sequence). The CDR3 DNA reads TGTGCCAGCAGACTCGGGAGGAGGGAAGAGACCCAGTACTTC. Protein sequence: CASRLGRREETQYF.

This chain uses TRBV6-1 with TRBJ2-1; 9 positions agree with TRBD2. Germline lookup yields CDR1 MNHNS and CDR2 SASEGT. The trim removed 4 bases at V and 3 bases at J, leaving 4 bases unmatched. The CDR3 runs 15 residues. CDR3 in amino acids: CASSGWRGGYNEQFF. The CDR3 region has the DNA TGTGCCAGCAGTGGATGGCGGGGGGGCTACAATGAGCAGTTCTTC.

This chain joins TRBV4-2 and TRBJ1-5, with D possibly being TRBD1 (6 bases). Germline CDR1 reads LGHNA; CDR2 reads YNFKEQ. The V end lost 0 bases, the J end lost 7 bases, and 13 bases lay between the germline ends. The CDR3 length is 15 residues. The CDR3 DNA follows: TGTGCCAGCAGCCAAGACGCGGGGGCCGGGCAGCCCCAGCATTTT. Protein sequence: CASSQDAGAGQPQHF.

The chain has TRBV6-1 and TRBJ2-3; D is perhaps TRBD2 (6 bases). The CDR3 has 13 residues. Germline V gene data show CDR1 as MNHNS and CDR2 as SASEGT. The germline V and J ends were trimmed by 7 bases and 4 bases, with 12 bases remaining between them. This chain's CDR3 is CASNSGEADTQYF. The DNA for the CDR3 is TGTGCCAGCAATAGCGGTGAGGCAGATACGCAGTATTTT.

The CDR3 here is CASSSGVWSYEQYF. CDR3 coding DNA: TGTGCCAGCAGTTCAGGGGTCTGGTCCTACGAGCAGTACTTC. V usage is TRBV28 and J usage is TRBJ2-7, with D possibly TRBD1 on 6 matching bases. Germline CDR1 reads MDHEN; CDR2 reads SYDVKM. V was shortened by 4 bases and J by 1 base, with 11 bases between the two germline ends. This CDR3 has 14 amino acids. Together with reference TRBV28 and TRBJ2-7, the CDR3 gives the full variable domain: DVKVTQSSRYLVKRTGEKVFLECVQDMDHENMFWYRQDPGLGLRLIYFSYDVKMKEKGDIPEGYSVSREKKERFSLILESASTNQTSMYLCASSSGVWSYEQYFGPGTRLTVT.

For this clone: A junction boundary mismatches the germline segment, possibly from a read error. This rearrangement joins TRBV4-1 to TRBJ2-5, with D maybe TRBD1 (5 bases). This CDR3 region has 15 residues. Germline V lookup: CDR1 MGHRA, CDR2 YSYEKL. The CDR3 sequence: CASSQDRTTLETQYF. CDR3 nucleotide sequence: TGTGCCAGCAGCCAAGATAGGACAACACTAGAGACCCAGTACTTC.

The V gene is TRBV9, the J gene TRBJ1-4; D might be TRBD1 (5 bases). The CDR3 is 15 amino acids. Trimming took off 2 bases at V and 0 bases at J, with 8 bases between the two ends. Germline CDR1 is SGDLS and CDR2 is YYNGEE. DNA for the CDR3: TGTGCCAGCAGCGTTCAGGGCGCAACTAATGAAAAACTGTTTTTT. This gives the protein CASSVQGATNEKLFF.